The subject of this entry is one T cell receptor beta chain. There is no known antigen for this receptor. No clone much larger than this one lies a single base away; base qualities are absent. TCRbeta CDR3 regions were amplified from genomic DNA by means of the immunoSEQ Assay, a bias-controlled multiplex PCR. The original pipeline was this. Nucleated cell counts per sample were estimated from amplification of reference gene primers within the assay. To quantify the absolute abundance of each unique TCRbeta CDR3 rearrangement, sequence reads were collapsed and filtered. Productive Simpson clonality was computed per sample as the square root of Simpson's diversity index over productive rearrangements. TCRdb took over this immuneACCESS table, retaining in-frame rearrangements with V and J assigned. Such tables are incomplete; in checked studies, under half of the missing clones stem from an unresolved V gene, and the remainder is unexplained. V and J calls and clone size are as listed in that table; D and trimming were resolved from the DNA. This sample lists 130,000 to 150,000 clones; just under 85% were detected once. The ten largest make up about 2.9% of the sample.

Collaborating institutions collected whole blood in K2EDTA tubes following their own protocols. For TCRbeta analysis, collaborators shipped samples as frozen whole blood, isolated PBMCs, or DNA extracted from either of those sample types. The sample comes from a study of blood T cell repertoires in COVID-19 (dated by TCRdb to 2020 to 2022). General notes on the study: The collaborator samples originated in the United States, Italy and Spain and spanned the acute and convalescent phases of COVID-19. The prospective study material was composed of cDNA or gDNA derived from T cells, B-cell-depleted T cells, or PBMCs. The dataset comprised deeply sampled blood TCRbeta repertoires from subjects exposed to, actively infected with, or recovered from COVID-19. The repertoires were released in a freely available public database meant as a resource for research on the immune response to SARS-CoV-2. Samples came from the ongoing ImmuneRACE study (first 160 participants) plus 1,254 subjects from 6 global collaborators. Nearly every sample came with metadata listing a de-identified subject ID, COVID-19 status, age in years and sex. Where available, HLA class I and class II types were taken from metadata supplied by the sample provider and were not determined by assay-based typing. Broader findings and caveats from the paper: The quantity of clinical and demographic metadata differed by source and by participant and was supplied without curation.

The germline V gene (reference sequence) sets CDR1 to GTSNPN and CDR2 to SVGIG. There are 17 amino acids in the CDR3, from cysteine to phenylalanine inclusive. Only CDR3 DNA remains: 51 bases, in frame from the first base. V drops 0 bases and J drops 0 bases, leaving 12 bases in between. The rearrangement joined TRBV30 to TRBJ1-6, with the D segment identity uncertain. Sequencing was carried out using peripheral blood. This clonotype was obtained from a woman older than 75 with acute or convalescent COVID-19. Here is the DNA: TGTGCCTGGAGTGTATTAAGTGGGAGCTCCTATAATTCACCCCTCCACTTT. This encodes CAWSVLSGSSYNSPLHF. The variable domain in full, with residues beyond the CDR3 obtained from the reference TRBV30 and TRBJ1-6 genes, is SQTIHQWPATLVQPVGSPLSLECTVEGTSNPNLYWYRQAAGRGLQLLFYSVGIGQISSEVPQNLSASRPQDRQFILSSKKLLLSDSGFYLCAWSVLSGSSYNSPLHFGNGTRLTVT.